This T cell receptor beta chain comes out of a study of T-cell memory formation after mild COVID-19. Study as a whole: The TCR clusters were mostly specific to one donor. Study results and limitations: Pre-infection memory held some responding clones, suggesting pre-existing cross-reactive T cells responded.

A single count supports this clonotype. What it binds is unknown. TCRdb reanalysed the 5' RACE reads using MiXCR and keeps one entry per CDR3 protein. This table has 98,000 or so distinct CDR3 sequences, roughly a sixth appearing once. The V gene's germline CDR1 is ENHRY and CDR2 SYGVKD. CDR3 length: 18 residues. Trimming took off 7 bases at V and 3 bases at J, with 27 bases between the two ends. The material sequenced was PBMCs or a T cell subset sorted from them (not recorded which). The gene calls are TRBV10-3 and TRBJ1-1; possible D gene TRBD1, 6 bases. This clonotype was sampled from a man aged 18 to 29 who had mild COVID-19 (a few samples of this study predate the infection). Cell type and time point are not known. The CDR3 region has the DNA TGTGCCATCACCGCGGGACGGGACATAGGCTATTCCTACACTGAAGCTTTCTTT. Translating it yields CAITAGRDIGYSYTEAFF.